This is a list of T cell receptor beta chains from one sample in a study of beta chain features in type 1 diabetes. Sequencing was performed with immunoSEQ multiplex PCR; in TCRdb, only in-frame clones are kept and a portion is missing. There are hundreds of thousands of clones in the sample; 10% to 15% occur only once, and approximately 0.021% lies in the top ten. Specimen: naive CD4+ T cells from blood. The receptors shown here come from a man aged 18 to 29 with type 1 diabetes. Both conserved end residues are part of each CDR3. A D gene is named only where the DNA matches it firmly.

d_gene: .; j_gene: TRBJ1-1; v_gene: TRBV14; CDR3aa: CASSQGPGYTEAFF
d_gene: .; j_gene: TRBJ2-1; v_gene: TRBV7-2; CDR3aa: CASSLARDEQFF
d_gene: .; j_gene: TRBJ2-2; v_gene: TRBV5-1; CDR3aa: CASAVTLGTGELFF
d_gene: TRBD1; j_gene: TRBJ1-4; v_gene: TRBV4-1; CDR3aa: CASSGQGGEKLFF
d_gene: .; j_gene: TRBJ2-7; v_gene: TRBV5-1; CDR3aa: CASSLLANHEQYF
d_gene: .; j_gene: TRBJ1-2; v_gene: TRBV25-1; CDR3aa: CASSWGTGTKANYGYTF
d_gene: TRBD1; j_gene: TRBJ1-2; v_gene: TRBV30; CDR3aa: CARHPGQGGNYGYTF
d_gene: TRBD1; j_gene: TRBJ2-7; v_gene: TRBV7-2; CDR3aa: CASSPSGQGSYEQYF
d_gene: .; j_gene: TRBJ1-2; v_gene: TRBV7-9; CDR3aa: CASSSLPGQYGYTF
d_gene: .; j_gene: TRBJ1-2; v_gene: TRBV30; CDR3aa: CAWSQAYGYTF
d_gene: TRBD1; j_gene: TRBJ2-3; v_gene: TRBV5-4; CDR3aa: CASSLRGRGPVDTQYF
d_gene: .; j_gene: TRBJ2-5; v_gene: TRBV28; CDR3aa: CASSSHGGGARETQYF
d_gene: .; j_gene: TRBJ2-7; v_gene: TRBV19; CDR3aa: CASSIRNRPGDEQYF
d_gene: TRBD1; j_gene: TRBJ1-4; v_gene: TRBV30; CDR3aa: CAWSRTGFNEKLFF